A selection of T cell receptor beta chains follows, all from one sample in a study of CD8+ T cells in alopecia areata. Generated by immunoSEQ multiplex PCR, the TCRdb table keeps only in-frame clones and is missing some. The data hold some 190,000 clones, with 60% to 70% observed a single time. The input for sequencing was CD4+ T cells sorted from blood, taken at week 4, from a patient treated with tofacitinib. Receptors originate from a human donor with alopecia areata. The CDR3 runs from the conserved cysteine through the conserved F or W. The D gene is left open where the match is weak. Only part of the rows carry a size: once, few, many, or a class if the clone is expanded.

TGCAGCGCGGACTGGTCGCGTTCGACCCAGTACTTC,CSADWSRSTQYF,TRBV29-1,TRBJ2-5,-,-
TGCAGCGTTGAGCAGGGGCGGCAGTATTTT,CSVEQGRQYF,TRBV29-1,TRBJ2-3,-,-
TGTGCCTGGAGCCGCCATTCACGTGCCTCCTACGAGCAGTACTTC,CAWSRHSRASYEQYF,TRBV30,TRBJ2-7,-,-
TGCAGCGTCCGGAGGCAGGACTCCTACGAGCAGTACTTC,CSVRRQDSYEQYF,TRBV29-1,TRBJ2-7,-,-
TGTGCCAGCAGCTGGACAAAAACTAGCTCCGAGACCCAGTACTTC,CASSWTKTSSETQYF,TRBV7-2,TRBJ2-5,-,-
TGCGCCAGCAGCTATCTAGCGGGAGTGGCAGATACGCAGTATTTT,CASSYLAGVADTQYF,TRBV5-1,TRBJ2-3,TRBD2,few
TGCAGCGTTGCCACTAGCCGCTACGAGCAGTACTTC,CSVATSRYEQYF,TRBV29-1,TRBJ2-7,-,-
TGTGCCAGCAGTGATTACTACGGGACGTTCCAGCATTTT,CASSDYYGTFQHF,TRBV25-1,TRBJ1-5,-,-
TGTGCCTGGAGCAGGGGGGGCGACAGACGCTACACAGATACGCAGTATTTT,CAWSRGGDRRYTDTQYF,TRBV30,TRBJ2-3,-,-
TGTGCCTGGAGTGGAACTAGCGGTCGTTACAATGAGCAGTTCTTC,CAWSGTSGRYNEQFF,TRBV30,TRBJ2-1,TRBD2,-
TGTGCCAGCCGGTCCGGGGGGTCGGGGGAGGCCCAGTACTTC,CASRSGGSGEAQYF,TRBV28,TRBJ2-5,TRBD2,once
TGTGCCTGGAAGAGGCCAGGCTCCTACGAGCAGTACTTC,CAWKRPGSYEQYF,TRBV30,TRBJ2-7,-,-
TGTGCCAGCAGCTTGATGGGGTACAATCAGCCCCAGCATTTT,CASSLMGYNQPQHF,TRBV5-6,TRBJ1-5,-,-
TGCAGCGTTGAAGATTTGGGGGGCCCCTTC,CSVEDLGGPF,TRBV29-1,TRBJ1-2,-,few
TGCAGCGTTGTAGTTGGGGGGGCTAGCAATCAGCCCCAGCATTTT,CSVVVGGASNQPQHF,TRBV29-1,TRBJ1-5,-,few
TGTGCAAGCCGGGGGCCCCTGACGAGCTCTGGGGCCAACGTCCTGACTTTC,CASRGPLTSSGANVLTF,TRBV7-9,TRBJ2-6,-,-
TGTGCCAGCAGCTGGTCTGGGGCCAACGTCCTGACTTTC,CASSWSGANVLTF,TRBV21-1,TRBJ2-6,-,few
TGCAGCGTTGAGGTAGGGGCGCGCGATGAGCAGTTCTTC,CSVEVGARDEQFF,TRBV29-1,TRBJ2-1,-,-
TGTGCCAGCAGCTTCTTGGGCTACTACAATGAGCAGTTCTTC,CASSFLGYYNEQFF,TRBV5-4,TRBJ2-1,-,few
TGTGCCAGCAAGCTCGACAGGATGAACACTGAAGCTTTCTTT,CASKLDRMNTEAFF,TRBV7-2,TRBJ1-1,-,-
TGTGCCTGGAGGGCGACAAAGGGACAGGGGGCTTTCTTT,CAWRATKGQGAFF,TRBV30,TRBJ1-1,TRBD1,-
TGCGCCAGCAAGGGACTAGCGGACCGCACAGATACGCAGTATTTT,CASKGLADRTDTQYF,TRBV4-1,TRBJ2-3,TRBD2,once
TGTGCCAGCAGCTTAGTGCAGGGTTCCCACATTCAGTACTTC,CASSLVQGSHIQYF,TRBV7-8,TRBJ2-4,-,-
TGTGCCATCAGTACCAGGGAAGAGACCCAGTACTTC,CAISTREETQYF,TRBV10-3,TRBJ2-5,-,-
TGTGCCTGGAGTGTCCTGGAGGGAAACTATGGCTACACCTTC,CAWSVLEGNYGYTF,TRBV30,TRBJ1-2,-,-
TGCGCCAGCAGCCAAGAGGGTCTAGCGGGGACTCGGGATACGCAGTATTTT,CASSQEGLAGTRDTQYF,TRBV4-1,TRBJ2-3,TRBD2,many
TGTGCCAGCAGTGCGGACAGGGGGCGCCCAGATACGCAGTATTTT,CASSADRGRPDTQYF,TRBV25-1,TRBJ2-3,TRBD1,-
TGTGCCAGCAGCCAAGGCGTGGTAGGCGGGGAGCTGTTTTTT,CASSQGVVGGELFF,TRBV14,TRBJ2-2,-,few
TGTGCCAGCAGTGCTAAACGTGGACAGGGTGGCTACACCTTC,CASSAKRGQGGYTF,TRBV2,TRBJ1-2,TRBD1,-
TGCGCCAGCAGCTTCGGTGTCCAAGAGACCCAGTACTTC,CASSFGVQETQYF,TRBV5-1,TRBJ2-5,-,-
TGTGCCAGCAGTGAAGAGTGGAGGGGCGGCACCGGGGAGCTGTTTTTT,CASSEEWRGGTGELFF,TRBV6-4,TRBJ2-2,-,few
TGTGCCAGCAGTTTTGAGGCTGAGCAGTTCTTC,CASSFEAEQFF,TRBV27,TRBJ2-1,-,many
TGTGCCAGCAGCCCGTCCGGCAGGGGAGAGACCCAGTACTTC,CASSPSGRGETQYF,TRBV11-2,TRBJ2-5,-,-
TGTGCCAGCAGCCGGCTAGCGGGAAGCAATGAGCAGTTCTTC,CASSRLAGSNEQFF,TRBV14,TRBJ2-1,TRBD2,-
TGTGCCAGCGGAACAAAGGCCCCCTCCTCCGCCTTC,CASGTKAPSSAF,TRBV6-5,TRBJ1-2,-,-
TGTGCCAGCAGCTTCCGGAGCGCAGGGGGTTCCTACGAGCAGTACTTC,CASSFRSAGGSYEQYF,TRBV7-2,TRBJ2-7,TRBD1,-
TGTGCCATCAGTGAGTCCACAGACTATGGCTACACCTTC,CAISESTDYGYTF,TRBV10-3,TRBJ1-2,-,-
TGCAGCGCCAGGGCCCGGGAGGATACTGAAGCTTTCTTT,CSARAREDTEAFF,TRBV29-1,TRBJ1-1,-,-
TGCAGCGCTTTTAGCGGGAGGGGCCTCGGTGAGCAGTTCTTC,CSAFSGRGLGEQFF,TRBV29-1,TRBJ2-1,TRBD2,few
TGCGCCAGCAGCCAAGATTGGCGCCCGTATGGCTACACCTTC,CASSQDWRPYGYTF,TRBV4-1,TRBJ1-2,-,few
TGCAGCGTTATTGACGGGACCAAAAACATTCAGTACTTC,CSVIDGTKNIQYF,TRBV29-1,TRBJ2-4,-,-
TGCGCCAGCAGCTTGGTGTCGGAGCTGATGACCCAGTACTTC,CASSLVSELMTQYF,TRBV5-1,TRBJ2-5,-,few